The T cell receptor (beta chain) under discussion was sequenced for a study of blood T cell repertoires in COVID-19. Whole-study context: Nucleic acid was either cDNA or gDNA, and it came from T cells, B-cell-depleted T cells, or PBMCs.

Germline CDR1 is SEHNR and CDR2 is FQNEAQ (reference sequence). There are 15 residues in the CDR3. V was clipped by 6 bases and J by 3 bases; unmatched bases: 7. Per the study methods: How many nucleated cells were present was estimated from reference gene primer amplification. Method: immunoSEQ multiplex PCR; TCRdb's copy keeps in-frame clones and lacks some. The DNA was the basis for D and trimming; V, J and clone size are from that table. The sample has about 140,000 clones; around nine tenths are singletons. Sequenced material: peripheral blood. The chain combines TRBV7-9 with TRBJ2-7; TRBD1 matches 11 bases. The receptor comes from a man aged 50 to 59 with active or convalescent COVID-19. CDR3 coding DNA: TGTGCCAGCAGTTGGACGGGACAGGGGGACTACGAGCAGTACTTC. Encoded protein: CASSWTGQGDYEQYF.